This passage covers 18 T cell receptor beta chains from one sample sequenced in a study of blood T cell repertoires in COVID-19. The repertoire was sequenced with immunoSEQ multiplex PCR; TCRdb's copy has only in-frame clones and lacks some. The sample lists 150,000 to 200,000 clones; about 86% were seen once. Specimen: peripheral blood. The source is a human donor with acute or convalescent COVID-19. The donor label of this sample is uncertain.

The J gene is TRBJ1-1, the V gene TRBV9; 8 nucleotides align to TRBD1. J gave up 0 bases and V 4 bases, and 8 bases lay outside the gene matches. Germline V lookup: CDR1 SGDLS, CDR2 YYNGEE. The CDR3 runs to 16 residues. Here the CDR3 DNA reads TGTGCCAGCAGCTTTGGACAGGGATATATGAACACTGAAGCTTTCTTT. Protein: CASSFGQGYMNTEAFF.

The V gene is TRBV9, the J gene TRBJ1-4, with D tentatively TRBD1 (6 bases). V lost 0 bases and J 3 bases, leaving 18 bases between the germline ends. Germline V gene data show CDR1 as SGDLS and CDR2 as YYNGEE. This CDR3 comprises 18 residues. CDR3 DNA sequence: TGTGCCAGCAGCGTAGTTGTTGGGACACCGGGTGCTAATGAAAAACTGTTTTTT. It yields the protein CASSVVVGTPGANEKLFF. The full variable domain, with the rest looked up from reference TRBV9 and TRBJ1-4, is DSGVTQTPKHLITATGQRVTLRCSPRSGDLSVYWYQQSLDQGLQFLIQYYNGEERAKGNILERFSAQQFPDLHSELNLSSLELGDSALYFCASSVVVGTPGANEKLFFGSGTQLSVL.

The CDR3 here is CASSEGTGRGNIQYF. CDR3 nucleotide sequence: TGTGCCAGCAGCGAGGGGACAGGGAGGGGAAACATTCAGTACTTC. This chain joins TRBV5-4 and TRBJ2-4; 9 bases align to TRBD1. Germline V lookup: CDR1 SGHNT, CDR2 YYREEE (reference sequence). The CDR3 length is 15 residues. The V segment lost 4 bases and the J segment 6 bases; nucleotides outside the gene matches: 8. The whole variable domain, filled in from reference TRBV5-4 and TRBJ2-4, reads ETGVTQSPTHLIKTRGQQVTLRCSSQSGHNTVSWYQQALGQGPQFIFQYYREEENGRGNFPPRFSGLQFPNYSSELNVNALELDDSALYLCASSEGTGRGNIQYFGAGTRLSVL.

The chain carries TRBV3-1 (or the pseudogene TRBV3-2) and TRBJ2-5; TRBD2 matches 7 bases. V trimming: 3 bases; J trimming: 5 bases; junction bases outside the gene matches: 6. Germline assignment: CDR1 LGHDT and CDR2 YNNKEL (reference sequence). The CDR3 loop spans 14 amino acids. Here the CDR3 reads CASSHLGGLETQYF. For the CDR3, the DNA is TGTGCCAGCAGCCACCTCGGGGGGTTGGAGACCCAGTACTTC.

The chain links TRBV11-2 to TRBJ2-1, with 8 bases aligning to TRBD2. Germline CDR1 is SGHAT and CDR2 is FQNNGV. CDR3 length: 15 amino acids. V lost 3 bases and J lost 2; bases outside the gene matches: 3. The DNA of the CDR3 is TGTGCCAGCAGCTTGAGCGGGAGCGCCTACAATGAGCAGTTCTTC. It is translated as CASSLSGSAYNEQFF.

This chain connects TRBV5-4 to TRBJ1-2; 10 bases match TRBD1. J gave up 5 bases and V 2 bases, and 6 bases lay outside the gene matches. In germline, CDR1 is SGHNT, CDR2 YYREEE (reference sequence). CDR3 length equals 15 residues. The CDR3 protein is CASSFFGTGEYGYTF. The CDR3 DNA follows: TGTGCCAGCAGCTTTTTCGGGACAGGGGAATATGGCTACACCTTC.

In nucleotides, the CDR3 is TGTGCCAGCAGCCACTCCTACGAGCAGTACTTC. It encodes CASSHSYEQYF. This chain links TRBV5-8 with TRBJ2-7; D is unresolved. The CDR3 totals 11 residues. Trimming removed 4 bases at V and 0 bases at J, with 2 bases between. Germline V gene sequence: CDR1 SGHTS, CDR2 YDEGEE.

The genes are TRBV27 and TRBJ2-5, with TRBD1 identical over 7 bases. Germline values: CDR1 MNHEY, CDR2 SMNVEV (reference sequence). The CDR3 runs 14 residues. The junction had 10 bases not matched to a gene; V was cut back by 2 bases and J by 10 bases. This CDR3 reads CASSLRQAAGGQYF. DNA of the CDR3: TGTGCCAGCAGTTTACGTCAGGCGGCAGGGGGCCAGTACTTC.

The V and J genes are TRBV7-2 and TRBJ2-7, with 7 bases aligning to TRBD1. J lost 6 bases, V lost 5 bases, and 10 bases had no gene match. Germline loops: CDR1 SGHTA, CDR2 FQGNSA. The CDR3 consists of 14 residues. The DNA for the CDR3 is TGTGCCAGCAGCCCGATGCAGGGGGTTGGCGAGCAGTACTTC. Translated, it gives CASSPMQGVGEQYF.

As regards this clone: The junction departs from the called germline gene at one end, perhaps through a read error. The gene calls are TRBV7-3 and TRBJ2-1; TRBD2 aligns across 12 bases. Germline V gene lookup returns CDR1 SGHTA and CDR2 FQGTGA. The CDR3 has 16 amino acids. The CDR3 coding sequence is TGTGCCAGCAGCTTACGGGGACTAGCGGGTTACAATAAGCAGTTCTTC. It codes for CASSLRGLAGYNKQFF.

J is TRBJ2-1 and V is TRBV2; 9 bases match TRBD1. Unmatched junction bases numbered 8, after V lost 3 bases and J lost 2 bases. Germline V gives CDR1 SNHLY, CDR2 FYNNEI. CDR3 length: 17 amino acids. The CDR3 DNA sequence: TGTGCCAGCAGTGACGGACAGGGGCATCCGGCCTACAATGAGCAGTTCTTC. Its translation: CASSDGQGHPAYNEQFF.

The chain has TRBV18 and TRBJ2-7; weak D call: TRBD2 (6 bases). CDR3 size: 14 residues. V was pared by 3 bases and J by 0 bases, with 9 bases between. Germline lookup yields CDR1 KGHSH and CDR2 LQKENI. The CDR3: CASSPSSDSYEQYF. CDR3 bases: TGTGCCAGCTCACCGTCTAGCGACTCCTACGAGCAGTACTTC.

The chain recombines TRBV28 with TRBJ1-1; 9 bases map to TRBD1. The CDR3 consists of 16 residues. V lost 5 bases to trimming and J lost 5 bases; unmatched junction nucleotides: 12. Germline V gene data show CDR1 as MDHEN and CDR2 as SYDVKM. In nucleotides, the CDR3 is TGTGCCAGCAGTCTGTATAGATACAGGGGGCTTACTGAAGCTTTCTTT. This sequence encodes CASSLYRYRGLTEAFF.

J is TRBJ1-1 and V is TRBV4-2, with 7 bases that match TRBD1. CDR3 length: 14 amino acids. From germline, CDR1 is LGHNA and CDR2 YNFKEQ. The trim removed 9 bases at V and 3 bases at J, leaving 10 bases unmatched. CDR3 in DNA: TGTGCCAGTCGGCAGGGGGAACTACACACTGAAGCTTTCTTT. Protein product: CASRQGELHTEAFF.

The CDR3 coding sequence is TGTGCCAGTAGTAAAACAGGGTATGCGGGCGAGCAGTACTTC. This sequence encodes CASSKTGYAGEQYF. The chain has TRBV19 and TRBJ2-7, with D possibly matching TRBD1 (6 bases). CDR1 LNHDA and CDR2 SQIVND come from the germline V gene (reference sequence). V lost 4 bases, J lost 6 bases, and 16 bases lay in between. This CDR3 is 14 amino acids long. The whole variable domain, remainder taken from reference TRBV19 and TRBJ2-7, is DGGITQSPKYLFRKEGQNVTLSCEQNLNHDAMYWYRQDPGQGLRLIYYSQIVNDFQKGDIAEGYSVSREKKESFPLTVTSAQKNPTAFYLCASSKTGYAGEQYFGPGTRLTVT.

This chain uses TRBV6-6 with TRBJ2-2; 7 bases match TRBD1. The junction had 9 bases not matched to a gene; V was cut back by 2 bases and J by 6 bases. The CDR3 has 16 amino acids. CDR1 MNHNY and CDR2 SVGAGI come from the germline V gene (reference sequence). The DNA of the CDR3 is TGTGCCAGCAGTTACCCCACAGGGGTTGGGGCCGGGGAGCTGTTTTTT. Its translation is CASSYPTGVGAGELFF.

The V gene is TRBV18, the J gene TRBJ2-4, with D perhaps matching TRBD1 (5 bases). Germline values: CDR1 KGHSH, CDR2 LQKENI. The CDR3 runs to 17 residues. Trimming removed 3 bases at V and 2 bases at J, with 17 bases between. This CDR3 reads CASSPTRTMITKNIQYF. The CDR3 DNA reads TGTGCCAGCTCACCCACTCGGACAATGATAACCAAAAACATTCAGTACTTC.

This chain joins TRBV2 and TRBJ2-2, with a tentative D call TRBD2 (5 bases). The CDR3 has 14 amino acids. CDR1 SNHLY and CDR2 FYNNEI come from the germline V gene. The V and J ends lost 6 bases and 1 base respectively, with 9 bases between them. This CDR3 reads CASSSAGNTGELFF. CDR3 bases: TGTGCCAGCAGCTCCGCGGGGAACACCGGGGAGCTGTTTTTT.